This T cell receptor beta chain came from a study of early T cells in non-severe SARS-CoV-2 infection (dated by TCRdb to the early 2020s). Looking at the study overall: Bulk RNA from unsorted whole blood was used for TCR sequencing, so alpha and beta chains could not be paired. The full study reports these points: VDJdb matching was skewed toward anti-spike CD8 responses, so virus-specific expansions were likely underestimated and private and CD4 specificities were missed.

The study was a case-control design nested within a healthcare worker cohort in London, UK, with weekly nasopharyngeal swab PCR tests and blood sampling. Healthcare workers were recruited during the week of the UK lockdown, between 23 and 31 March 2020, and followed weekly for up to roughly 16 weeks. The CDR3, from cysteine to phenylalanine, totals 17 residues. Only the CDR3 region is kept as DNA, spanning 51 bases read in frame from base 1. The junction shows trimming of 2 bases on V and 6 bases on J, and the gene matches do not reach 6 bases of it. Per the germline V gene (reference sequence), DFQATT is the CDR1 and SNEGSKA is the CDR2. Libraries came from 5' RACE. TCRdb records NextSeq 500 as the sequencer. To correct for sequencing error and PCR bias, the TCR library protocol tagged individual cDNA molecules with unique molecular identifiers. Both TCR alpha and beta chains were sequenced, and tight co-correlation was observed between alpha and beta sequence abundances in each sample. As for the original processing: Decombinator V4 was used to perform V gene, J gene and CDR3 annotation of TCR sequences. TCRs were defined as expanded if a significant change between any two time points was detected under a Poisson model with p below 0.0001. TCR abundances were normalised to the total number of TCRs sequenced per sample and were expressed as counts per million. TRAV1-2 paired with TRAJ12, TRAJ20 or TRAJ33 defined MAIT TCRs, while TRAV10 paired with TRAJ18 defined iNKT TCRs. VDJdb, accessed 1 November 2021, was searched for CMV, EBV and SARS-CoV-2 annotated TCRs, excluding TCRs annotated for multiple antigens. TCRdb trimmed public reads at Q25 via fastp, called clones via MiXCR and kept in-frame beta chains. Records with the same CDR3 protein are collapsed into one entry carrying the most frequent genes and DNA. The V and J calls were not made by the authors but by TCRdb's processing. Recorded for this sample are 85,000 to 95,000 distinct CDR3 sequences; roughly 14% of them occurred a single time. The top ten clones comprise 0.45% to 0.75% of the sample.

In regard to this clonotype: Its specific antigen is unknown. Per-nucleotide qualities are absent, and no much larger clonotype sits a single base away.

The sequence derives from an adult who was a healthcare worker with PCR-confirmed SARS-CoV-2 infection or an uninfected control (not recorded which). The chain uses TRBV20-1 and TRBJ2-2; TRBD2 matches 16 bases in the middle. Source material: whole blood. The CDR3 sequence is CSARSGTSGGDAGELFF. The DNA sequence follows: TGCAGTGCTAGATCCGGGACTAGCGGGGGGGACGCCGGGGAGCTGTTTTTT.